Below, 30 T cell receptor beta chains from the same sample are listed, as sequenced in a study of cytomegalovirus exposure and HLA in healthy donors. Libraries were prepared by immunoSEQ multiplex PCR; TCRdb keeps only in-frame clonotypes and omits some of them. The table has 150,000 to 160,000 clones, 75% to 90% seen once; the top ten hold approximately 20%. Sequenced input: PBMCs. The source is a young man in good health and CMV-seropositive.

CDR3 in DNA: TGTGCCAGCCCCCCGGCGGTTATGAACACTGAAGCTTTCTTT. Translation gives CASPPAVMNTEAFF. The chain links TRBV7-2 to TRBJ1-1; no reliable D call. The CDR3 runs 14 residues. CDR1 is SGHTA and CDR2 is FQGNSA in the germline V gene. The ends were cut back, 8 bases at V and 0 bases at J, with 13 bases in the middle.

V usage is TRBV6-5 and J usage is TRBJ2-1, with 7 nucleotides matching TRBD1. Germline V lookup: CDR1 MNHEY, CDR2 SVGAGI. The CDR3 runs 14 residues. V lost 5 bases, J lost 9 bases, and 10 bases stayed unmatched. This CDR3 reads CASSLDRARGEQFF. The DNA for the CDR3 is TGTGCCAGCAGTCTAGACAGGGCCCGGGGTGAGCAGTTCTTC.

This chain uses TRBV11-2 with TRBJ2-2; D not resolved. This CDR3 region has 16 residues. The germline CDR1 and CDR2 sequences are SGHAT and FQNNGV. V was clipped by 3 bases and J by 5 bases, with 16 bases between them. The CDR3 is CASSFLSQLTTGELFF. The CDR3 region has the DNA TGTGCCAGCAGCTTTTTGTCTCAACTCACTACCGGGGAGCTGTTTTTT.

The V call is TRBV19, the J call TRBJ2-5; the match to TRBD1 covers 8 bases. Trimming at V came to 7 bases and at J to 0 bases, leaving 4 bases not matched to a gene. Germline assignment: CDR1 LNHDA and CDR2 SQIVND (reference sequence). The CDR3 totals 14 residues. CDR3: CASNRDRYQETQYF. The DNA for the CDR3 is TGTGCCAGTAACCGGGACAGGTACCAAGAGACCCAGTACTTC.

The V gene is TRBV5-6, the J gene TRBJ1-4; 10 bases match TRBD1. The V gene end was trimmed by 2 bases and the J gene end by 6 bases; junction bases not matched to a gene: 4. The CDR3 totals 15 residues. Germline V gene data show CDR1 as SGHDT and CDR2 as YYEEEE. CDR3 residues: CASSLGTGVYEKLFF. The CDR3, as DNA: TGTGCCAGCAGCTTAGGGACAGGGGTTTATGAAAAACTGTTTTTT.

V is TRBV6-4 and J is TRBJ2-6; D unresolved. Germline lookup yields CDR1 MRHNA and CDR2 SNTAGT. The CDR3 has 16 residues. Trimming removed 3 bases from V and 0 bases from J, with 9 bases in between. The CDR3 coding sequence is TGTGCCAGCAGTGAGACTGGCTTCTCTGGGGCCAACGTCCTGACTTTC. This gives the protein CASSETGFSGANVLTF.

This clone was seen a few times. The chain links TRBV25-1 to TRBJ2-7; D is perhaps TRBD2 (5 bases). Trimming removed 4 bases from V and 2 bases from J, with 12 bases in between. Germline V gene lookup returns CDR1 MGHDK and CDR2 SYGVNS. The CDR3 has 14 residues. The CDR3 DNA follows: TGTGCCAGCAGTGCAACGAGCGGTCCCTACGAGCAGTACTTC. Its translation: CASSATSGPYEQYF.

The chain employs TRBV11-3 and TRBJ1-1; D is unclear. CDR1 SGHNT and CDR2 YENEEA come from the germline V gene. CDR3 size: 13 residues. V was cut by 4 bases and J by 1 base, with 7 bases left in between. CDR3 in amino acids: CASSSRQNTEAFF. The CDR3, as DNA: TGTGCCAGCAGCTCCCGACAGAACACTGAAGCTTTCTTT.

The chain joins TRBV6-6 to TRBJ1-2, with D tentatively TRBD1 (5 bases). The CDR3 spans 15 residues. CDR1 MNHNY and CDR2 SVGAGI come from the germline V gene (reference sequence). V lost 3 bases, J lost 4 bases, and 15 bases lay in between. The CDR3 region is CASSYSRGSGYGYTF. CDR3 DNA sequence: TGTGCCAGCAGTTATAGTAGGGGATCAGGCTATGGCTACACCTTC.

The genes are TRBV11-2 and TRBJ1-3; a possible D gene is TRBD1 (5 bases). Looked up from germline, CDR1 is SGHAT and CDR2 is FQNNGV. The CDR3 consists of 13 residues. The V gene lost 8 bases and the J gene lost 0 bases, with 8 bases spanning the gap. The CDR3 reads CASRRDSGNTIYF. CDR3 in DNA: TGTGCCAGCCGCAGGGACTCTGGAAACACCATATATTTT. The full variable domain, in which reference TRBV11-2 and TRBJ1-3 provide the parts outside the CDR3, is EAGVAQSPRYKIIEKRQSVAFWCNPISGHATLYWYQQILGQGPKLLIQFQNNGVVDDSQLPKDRFSAERLKGVDSTLKIQPAKLEDSAVYLCASRRDSGNTIYFGEGSWLTVV.

This clone was picked up one time. V gene TRBV27 combines with J gene TRBJ2-7, with 11 bases that match TRBD2. This CDR3 spans 14 amino acids. Unmatched junction bases numbered 5, after V lost 7 bases and J lost 3 bases. Germline CDR1 and CDR2: MNHEY and SMNVEV (reference sequence). CDR3 DNA: TGTGCCAGCATCCGGCTAGCGGGAGGCTACGAGCAGTACTTC. Translating it yields CASIRLAGGYEQYF.

The genes are TRBV11-2 and TRBJ2-1; D gene uncertain. Trimming removed 5 bases from V and 5 bases from J, with 16 bases in between. This CDR3 is 15 amino acids long. Germline V gives CDR1 SGHAT, CDR2 FQNNGV. The CDR3 DNA reads as TGTGCCAGCAGCCCAGTAGTAGAGGAGAACAATGAGCAGTTCTTC. This gives the protein CASSPVVEENNEQFF.

The J gene is TRBJ2-7, the V gene TRBV7-3; TRBD1 aligns across 8 bases. The CDR3 covers 15 residues. V lost 5 bases to trimming and J lost 0 bases; unmatched junction nucleotides: 6. Germline loops: CDR1 SGHTA, CDR2 FQGTGA. The CDR3 coding sequence is TGTGCCAGCAGCGTTTCAGGGGGCCCCTCCTACGAGCAGTACTTC. This gives the protein CASSVSGGPSYEQYF.

The J gene is TRBJ1-2, the V gene TRBV5-1, with D perhaps matching TRBD1 (5 bases). Trimming cost V 0 bases and J 3 bases, with 6 bases left between them. This CDR3 is built from 13 residues. Germline lookup yields CDR1 SGHRS and CDR2 YFSETQ. CDR3 in amino acids: CASSLDRHYGYTF. In nucleotides, the CDR3 is TGCGCCAGCAGCTTGGACAGGCACTATGGCTACACCTTC.

The rearrangement uses TRBV28 and TRBJ1-4; 9 bases are shared with TRBD1. This CDR3 is 15 amino acids long. V was pared by 5 bases and J by 8 bases, with 9 bases of the junction left unmatched. Per germline, CDR1 MDHEN and CDR2 SYDVKM. The CDR3 DNA sequence: TGTGCCAGCAGTACCCCGGGACAGGGCGGGGAAAAACTGTTTTTT. Translation: CASSTPGQGGEKLFF.

The chain joins TRBV2 to TRBJ2-7; 9 positions match TRBD1. Germline CDR1 and CDR2: SNHLY and FYNNEI. The V segment lost 10 bases and the J segment 3 bases; nucleotides outside the gene matches: 7. The CDR3 covers 13 residues. Here the CDR3 DNA reads TGTGCCACCTCGGGACAGGGCCTCTACGAGCAGTACTTC. Translating it yields CATSGQGLYEQYF.

The chain combines TRBV27 with TRBJ2-1, with unresolved D. Trimming left V 5 bases short and J 6 bases short, with 8 bases between. The CDR3 consists of 12 residues. Looked up from germline, CDR1 is MNHEY and CDR2 is SMNVEV (reference sequence). The CDR3 region is CASSRYVNEQFF. CDR3 in DNA: TGTGCCAGCAGTCGGTATGTCAATGAGCAGTTCTTC.

The chain links TRBV25-1 to TRBJ2-1; 11 bases fit TRBD1. Per the germline V gene, CDR1 is MGHDK and CDR2 is SYGVNS. V was pared by 6 bases and J by 6 bases, with 7 bases of the junction left unmatched. The CDR3 has 15 residues. CDR3 sequence: CASRGQGGIRNEQFF. The CDR3 bases are TGTGCCAGCAGGGGACAGGGGGGAATTCGCAATGAGCAGTTCTTC.

V is TRBV7-9 and J is TRBJ1-2, with D possibly TRBD1 on 6 matching bases. Germline CDR1 and CDR2: SEHNR and FQNEAQ (reference sequence). The germline V and J ends were trimmed by 1 base and 8 bases, with 17 bases remaining between them. CDR3 length equals 15 residues. CDR3 residues: CASSLVGRGFGGYTF. The CDR3 nucleotides read TGTGCCAGCAGCTTAGTGGGGAGGGGGTTCGGCGGCTACACCTTC. The entire variable domain, with the rest obtained from reference TRBV7-9 and TRBJ1-2, is as follows: DTGVSQNPRHKITKRGQNVTFRCDPISEHNRLYWYRQTLGQGPEFLTYFQNEAQLEKSRLLSDRFSAERPKGSFSTLEIQRTEQGDSAMYLCASSLVGRGFGGYTFGSGTRLTVV.

This rearrangement joins TRBV5-1 to TRBJ2-7, with D unresolved. Germline CDR1 reads SGHRS; CDR2 reads YFSETQ. Between the trimmed V and J ends, which lost 3 bases and 0 bases, there was a span of 7 bases. The CDR3 has 13 amino acids. The DNA of the CDR3 is TGCGCCAGCAGCTCACAGAGCTCCTACGAGCAGTACTTC. As protein: CASSSQSSYEQYF.

The chain employs TRBV2 and TRBJ2-1, with no clear D. V lost 10 bases and J lost 7, with 23 bases in between. The CDR3 runs to 15 residues. Germline V gene data show CDR1 as SNHLY and CDR2 as FYNNEI. For the CDR3, the DNA is TGTGCCACCAAGGAGACGTTCAGTGATTTGAATGAGCAGTTCTTC. Protein: CATKETFSDLNEQFF.

This chain connects TRBV5-1 to TRBJ2-3, with 7 bases lining up with TRBD1. The junction had 2 bases not matched to a gene; V was cut back by 0 bases and J by 1 base. The germline V gene encodes CDR1 SGHRS and CDR2 YFSETQ. The CDR3 is 15 residues long. In DNA, the CDR3 is TGCGCCAGCAGCTTGGGTACAGGGGGCACAGATACGCAGTATTTT. It is translated as CASSLGTGGTDTQYF.

The V call is TRBV7-3, the J call TRBJ2-4; TRBD2 matches at 7 bases. Germline CDR1 reads SGHTA; CDR2 reads FQGTGA. V was pared by 8 bases and J by 6 bases, with 13 bases of the junction left unmatched. The CDR3 consists of 15 residues. The CDR3 loop is CASPPREREGNIQYF. The CDR3 DNA sequence: TGTGCCAGCCCCCCGCGGGAGCGGGAAGGAAACATTCAGTACTTC.

This chain connects TRBV7-2 to TRBJ2-7; 7 positions match TRBD1. The CDR3 runs to 14 residues. The J segment lost 2 bases and the V segment lost 5 bases, leaving 6 bases of the junction unmatched. Germline V gene sequence: CDR1 SGHTA, CDR2 FQGNSA. The CDR3 DNA reads as TGTGCCAGCAGCCCCCCGACAGGGACCTACGAGCAGTACTTC. Protein: CASSPPTGTYEQYF.

The chain is built from TRBV11-2 and TRBJ2-7; 10 bases line up with TRBD1. The ends lost 4 bases at V and 5 bases at J; junction bases unmatched: 8. The CDR3 covers 15 residues. Germline values: CDR1 SGHAT, CDR2 FQNNGV. The CDR3 DNA sequence: TGTGCCAGCAGCTCCTCGACGGGACAGGGGAACGAGCAGTACTTC. Translating gives CASSSSTGQGNEQYF.

The chain joins TRBV20-1 to TRBJ2-7; D ambiguous. The CDR3 length is 11 residues. V dropped 6 bases and J dropped 3 bases, with 9 bases sitting between them. Germline lookup yields CDR1 DFQATT and CDR2 SNEGSKA (reference sequence). The CDR3 region has the DNA TGCAGTGCCCACCCGGTCTACGAGCAGTACTTC. It translates to CSAHPVYEQYF.

The chain joins TRBV5-1 to TRBJ2-2, with D tentatively TRBD2 (5 bases). CDR3 length: 16 residues. V lost 0 bases, J lost 0 bases, and 9 bases lay in between. From germline, CDR1 is SGHRS and CDR2 YFSETQ. CDR3 sequence: CASSLAAATNTGELFF. Here the CDR3 DNA reads TGCGCCAGCAGCTTGGCAGCGGCGACGAACACCGGGGAGCTGTTTTTT.

The V and J genes are TRBV5-4 and TRBJ1-5, with D possibly matching TRBD1 (5 bases). The length of the CDR3 is 13 residues. Germline V gene lookup returns CDR1 SGHNT and CDR2 YYREEE (reference sequence). The V end was cut by 2 bases, the J end by 6 bases, with 9 bases between. Written as DNA, the CDR3 is TGTGCCAGCAGCTTCAAGGGGTCTCAGCCCCAGCATTTT. Amino acid sequence: CASSFKGSQPQHF.

The chain combines TRBV11-2 with TRBJ2-2; TRBD2 matches 7 bases. Trimming removed 2 bases from V and 6 bases from J; junction bases left unmatched: 6. The germline gives CDR1 SGHAT, CDR2 FQNNGV. CDR3 length: 15 residues. The CDR3 DNA is TGTGCCAGCAGCTTACGTTGGCGGGAGTCCGGGGAGCTGTTTTTT. It is translated as CASSLRWRESGELFF.

This rearrangement joins TRBV5-6 to TRBJ1-6; D gene uncertain. CDR3 length: 13 amino acids. V was clipped by 4 bases and J by 9 bases, with 11 bases between them. Per germline, CDR1 SGHDT and CDR2 YYEEEE. In DNA form, the CDR3 reads TGTGCCAGCAGCCCGAAACCGGGTTCACCCCTCCACTTT. This sequence encodes CASSPKPGSPLHF. Full variable domain (remainder filled in from reference TRBV5-6 and TRBJ1-6): DAGVTQSPTHLIKTRGQQVTLRCSPKSGHDTVSWYQQALGQGPQFIFQYYEEEERQRGNFPDRFSGHQFPNYSSELNVNALLLGDSALYLCASSPKPGSPLHFGNGTRLTVT.